The next 25 T cell receptor beta chains were all read from a single sample in a study of CD8 T cells in Susac syndrome. RNA totalling about 0.5 to 1 ug underwent reverse transcription with random hexamers. Each CDR3 protein is one row after TCRdb ran MiXCR on the immunoSEQ multiplex PCR reads. The data contain about 100,000 distinct CDR3 sequences, nearly 97% of them seen just once; the ten biggest clones take up approximately 0.3%. The sequenced sample was CD8+ T cells from PBMCs. These receptor sequences come from a human donor with Susac syndrome.

This rearrangement joins TRBV29-1 to TRBJ1-2; 7 bases are shared with TRBD1. Trimming cost V 5 bases and J 4 bases; bases outside gene matches: 4. Germline lookup yields CDR1 SQVTM and CDR2 ANQGSEA. The CDR3 has 12 amino acids. CDR3 in amino acids: CSVQGGVYGYTF. The CDR3 DNA reads TGCAGCGTTCAGGGGGGGGTCTATGGCTACACCTTC.

V gene TRBV12-5 combines with J gene TRBJ2-5; 8 nucleotides agree with TRBD2. The CDR3 spans 13 residues. V lost 7 bases, J lost 4 bases, and 5 bases stayed unmatched. The germline V gene has CDR1 LGHNT and CDR2 FRNRAP. CDR3 in amino acids: CASAPAGGETQYF. The CDR3 DNA follows: TGTGCTAGTGCCCCTGCGGGAGGAGAGACCCAGTACTTC.

The gene calls are TRBV4-1 and TRBJ1-1, with D tentatively TRBD1 (6 bases). V lost 6 bases to trimming and J lost 0 bases, with 14 bases between them. Germline V gene sequence: CDR1 MGHRA, CDR2 YSYEKL. This CDR3 region has 15 residues. Here the CDR3 DNA reads TGCGCCAGCAGGGCGGTCGGGGGGCTGAACACTGAAGCTTTCTTT. Protein: CASRAVGGLNTEAFF.

The chain links TRBV25-1 to TRBJ1-2; D is unresolved. CDR3 size: 11 residues. Trimming stripped 3 bases from V and 8 bases from J, with 7 bases between. Germline CDR1 reads MGHDK; CDR2 reads SYGVNS. The CDR3 loop is CASSDLLGYTF. CDR3 bases: TGTGCCAGCAGTGATCTTTTGGGCTACACCTTC.

The chain joins TRBV9 to TRBJ2-7; D may be TRBD1 (7 bases). Trimming took 4 bases from V and 1 from J, leaving 15 bases between them. The CDR3 contains 15 residues. The V gene's germline CDR1 is SGDLS and CDR2 YYNGEE. The CDR3 protein is CASSPGGSPSYEQYF. Written as DNA, the CDR3 is TGTGCCAGCAGCCCAGGGGGGTCACCATCCTACGAGCAGTACTTC.

The chain couples TRBV29-1 to TRBJ2-4, with TRBD2 identical over 9 bases. Germline V gives CDR1 SQVTM, CDR2 ANQGSEA. There are 13 residues in the CDR3. V gave up 7 bases and J gave up 5 bases; unmatched junction bases: 6. The CDR3 loop reads CSARRGGQNIQYF. In nucleotides, the CDR3 is TGCAGCGCTAGGCGGGGGGGTCAAAACATTCAGTACTTC.

The gene calls are TRBV29-1 and TRBJ1-4; TRBD1 might be the D (5 bases). V dropped 1 base and J dropped 5 bases, with 14 bases sitting between them. This CDR3 spans 15 amino acids. The germline gives CDR1 SQVTM, CDR2 ANQGSEA. CDR3 in DNA: TGCAGCGTTGAAGTAAACAAGGGGCGGAATGAAAAACTGTTTTTT. It translates to CSVEVNKGRNEKLFF.

The chain links TRBV4-1 to TRBJ2-1; no clear D gene. The germline V gene encodes CDR1 MGHRA and CDR2 YSYEKL. CDR3 size: 16 residues. Trimming removed 3 bases from V and 3 bases from J, with 15 bases in between. This chain's CDR3 is CASSHQASNGYNEQFF. CDR3 in DNA: TGCGCCAGCAGCCACCAGGCCAGCAATGGCTACAATGAGCAGTTCTTC.

A few counts support this clonotype. The chain combines TRBV7-6 with TRBJ1-6, with unresolved D. The germline gives CDR1 SGHVS, CDR2 FNYEAQ. The CDR3 covers 12 residues. V was trimmed by 5 bases and J by 7 bases, leaving 6 bases between them. CDR3 loop: CASSPGNSPLHF. The CDR3, as DNA: TGTGCCAGCAGCCCTGGGAATTCACCCCTCCACTTT.

The CDR3 DNA is TGTGCCACCAGTGATCACACCGGGACTAGCAACAATGAGCAGTTCTTC. This gives the protein CATSDHTGTSNNEQFF. The rearrangement uses TRBV24-1 and TRBJ2-1; 9 nucleotides line up with TRBD2. CDR3 size: 16 residues. The germline V gene encodes CDR1 KGHDR and CDR2 SFDVKD. J was trimmed by 5 bases and V by 3 bases; bases with no gene match: 7.

The gene calls are TRBV10-3 and TRBJ2-5; TRBD1 agrees at 8 bases. V lost 8 bases, J lost 2 bases, and 1 base stayed unmatched. Germline CDR1 is ENHRY and CDR2 is SYGVKD. The CDR3 spans 12 residues. The CDR3 nucleotides are TGTGCCATCGGACAGGGACAAGAGACCCAGTACTTC. As protein: CAIGQGQETQYF.

This chain uses TRBV9 with TRBJ2-1; D might be TRBD2 (5 bases). The ends were cut back, 2 bases at V and 0 bases at J, with 12 bases in the middle. The CDR3 length is 16 residues. Germline lookup yields CDR1 SGDLS and CDR2 YYNGEE. CDR3 nucleotides: TGTGCCAGCAGCGTGGAAAGCGGACCCTCCTACAATGAGCAGTTCTTC. Protein: CASSVESGPSYNEQFF.

The genes are TRBV5-1 and TRBJ2-7; tentative D call: TRBD1 (6 bases). Between the trimmed V and J ends, which lost 4 bases and 3 bases, there was a span of 8 bases. The CDR3 loop spans 12 amino acids. Germline-derived CDR1 and CDR2 are SGHRS and YFSETQ. Written as DNA, the CDR3 is TGCGCCAGCAGCGAAGGGGGCTACGAGCAGTACTTC. Translated: CASSEGGYEQYF.

V usage is TRBV29-1 and J usage is TRBJ2-3, with D possibly matching TRBD2 (5 bases). The V gene lost 2 bases and the J gene lost 2 bases, with 11 bases spanning the gap. Per the germline V gene, CDR1 is SQVTM and CDR2 is ANQGSEA. The CDR3 runs 14 residues. The CDR3 region has the DNA TGCAGCGTTGAACCAGCGGAACACACAGATACGCAGTATTTT. Protein product: CSVEPAEHTDTQYF.

This sequence joins TRBV19 and TRBJ1-1; TRBD1 agrees at 7 bases. This CDR3 is 14 amino acids long. V shed 6 bases and J 6 bases; nucleotides not matched to a gene: 10. Germline-derived CDR1 and CDR2 are LNHDA and SQIVND (reference sequence). The CDR3 loop is CASSPDRRVPEAFF. CDR3 nucleotides: TGTGCCAGTAGCCCGGACAGGCGAGTTCCTGAAGCTTTCTTT.

The chain couples TRBV3-1 to TRBJ2-3, with D unclear. The CDR3 extends over 11 amino acids. The germline gives CDR1 LGHDT, CDR2 YNNKEL (reference sequence). The V end lost 2 bases, the J end lost 10 bases, and 7 bases lay between the germline ends. Written as DNA, the CDR3 is TGTGCCAGCAGCCAACTTACAGCGCAGTATTTT. Amino acids: CASSQLTAQYF.

This sequence joins TRBV14 and TRBJ2-3; no firm D call. The germline CDR1 and CDR2 sequences are SGHDN and FVKESK. The CDR3 is 14 residues long. V dropped 4 bases and J dropped 3 bases, with 11 bases sitting between them. The CDR3 spells CASSPRSLTDTQYF. CDR3 nucleotide sequence: TGTGCCAGCAGCCCGCGGAGCCTGACAGATACGCAGTATTTT.

The chain couples TRBV20-1 to TRBJ2-2, with 7 bases matching TRBD1. Per the germline V gene, CDR1 is DFQATT and CDR2 is SNEGSKA (reference sequence). V gave up 6 bases and J gave up 5 bases; unmatched junction bases: 3. This CDR3 is 12 amino acids long. CDR3 region: CSAPRGTGELFF. The CDR3 bases are TGCAGTGCCCCCAGGGGGACCGGGGAGCTGTTTTTT.

This chain joins TRBV9 and TRBJ2-7; D is possibly TRBD1 (6 bases). The CDR3 runs to 20 residues. Germline CDR1 SGDLS, CDR2 YYNGEE. V was clipped by 4 bases and J by 2 bases, with 31 bases between them. Written as DNA, the CDR3 is TGTGCCAGCAGCATATCCCCCGGGACACCTGCATCCGTTGGAACCTACGAGCAGTACTTC. Translating it yields CASSISPGTPASVGTYEQYF.

V gene TRBV29-1 combines with J gene TRBJ2-5, with TRBD2 as a possible D gene (5 bases). V lost 6 bases and J 9 bases, leaving 14 bases between the germline ends. Germline-derived CDR1 and CDR2 are SQVTM and ANQGSEA. This CDR3 contains 11 residues. The CDR3 is CSVKEGSAQYF. The CDR3 DNA is TGCAGCGTGAAAGAAGGGAGTGCCCAGTACTTC. Full variable domain (outside the CDR3, taken from reference TRBV29-1 and TRBJ2-5): SAVISQKPSRDICQRGTSLTIQCQVDSQVTMMFWYRQQPGQSLTLIATANQGSEATYESGFVIDKFPISRPNLTFSTLTVSNMSPEDSSIYLCSVKEGSAQYFGPGTRLLVL.

The J gene is TRBJ2-1, the V gene TRBV24-1; D remains unclear. The germline V and J ends were trimmed by 9 bases and 11 bases, with 22 bases remaining between them. The CDR3 contains 14 residues. The V gene's germline CDR1 is KGHDR and CDR2 SFDVKD. DNA for the CDR3: TGTGCCACCGGCCTGGCTGGTGAAGGAAGGAAGCAGTTCTTC. Translated: CATGLAGEGRKQFF.

This chain joins TRBV28 and TRBJ2-5; 8 nucleotides agree with TRBD1. Germline trimming cut 5 bases from V and 5 bases from J; bases unmatched to any gene: 4. Germline V gene lookup returns CDR1 MDHEN and CDR2 SYDVKM. This CDR3 is built from 13 residues. The CDR3 sequence: CASSPQGAETQYF. The DNA of the CDR3 is TGTGCCAGCAGTCCCCAGGGGGCGGAGACCCAGTACTTC. Looking up the rest from reference TRBV28 and TRBJ2-5 gives the full variable domain: DVKVTQSSRYLVKRTGEKVFLECVQDMDHENMFWYRQDPGLGLRLIYFSYDVKMKEKGDIPEGYSVSREKKERFSLILESASTNQTSMYLCASSPQGAETQYFGPGTRLLVL.

The rearrangement links TRBV11-2 to TRBJ2-1; tentatively, D is TRBD2 (5 bases). Trimming removed 6 bases from V and 3 bases from J, with 15 bases in between. Germline V lookup: CDR1 SGHAT, CDR2 FQNNGV. The CDR3 extends over 15 amino acids. The CDR3, as DNA: TGTGCCAGCAGTTATCTTGGGAGTCTCTACAATGAGCAGTTCTTC. Its translation: CASSYLGSLYNEQFF.

In its sample, this clonotype was seen once. The chain uses TRBV19 and TRBJ2-7; D is uncertain. The CDR3 extends over 13 amino acids. The V end was cut by 8 bases, the J end by 0 bases, with 11 bases between. Germline lookup yields CDR1 LNHDA and CDR2 SQIVND (reference sequence). CDR3 sequence (DNA): TGTGCCAGTGCAGCAGCGAGCTCCTACGAGCAGTACTTC. This gives the protein CASAAASSYEQYF.

This chain joins TRBV10-3 and TRBJ2-7, with 7 bases matching TRBD1. The CDR3 has 12 residues. Per germline, CDR1 ENHRY and CDR2 SYGVKD. The trim removed 6 bases at V and 5 bases at J, leaving 4 bases unmatched. The DNA of the CDR3 is TGTGCCATCAGGGGACAGCCCGACGAGCAGTACTTC. This translates into CAIRGQPDEQYF.